These T cell receptor beta chains were read from a single sample in a study of T cells after yellow fever vaccination. TCRdb redid the calling of the 5' RACE reads with MiXCR, one entry per CDR3 protein. The sample contains some 340,000 distinct CDR3 sequences, about 10% of which appear only once. The sample was CD4+ T cells sorted from PBMCs, taken 45 days after the yellow fever booster vaccination. The receptor set was obtained from a man between 18 and 35 years old who received the YFV17D yellow fever vaccine. Each CDR3 is given with its conserved first and last residue. The order of the fields is J gene, clone size, V gene, D gene, CDR3 DNA, CDR3 protein. The D gene is left open where the match is weak. Only part of the rows carry a size: once, few, many, or a class if the clone is expanded.

>TRBJ2-3|few|TRBV5-4|TRBD1
TGTGCCAGCAGATACGGACAGGGGGCGACAGATACGCAGTATTTT
CASRYGQGATDTQYF
>TRBJ2-1|few|TRBV20-1|TRBD2
TGCAGTGCTACAAGACTAGCGGGGGGGCTCGATGAGCAGTTCTTC
CSATRLAGGLDEQFF
>TRBJ2-7|many|TRBV20-1|TRBD1
TGCAGTGCTAGAGATCAGGGACAGGGGACCTACGAGCAGTACTTC
CSARDQGQGTYEQYF
>TRBJ2-4|.|TRBV24-1|.
TGTGCCACCAGTGAGGTCACAAAAAACATTCAGTACTTC
CATSEVTKNIQYF
>TRBJ1-1|few|TRBV20-1|TRBD1
TGCAGTGTAGCAGGGGGCGGGGGCGGCACTGAAGCTTTCTTT
CSVAGGGGGTEAFF
>TRBJ2-3|few|TRBV4-2|.
TGTGCCAGCAGCCAAGATCTAACGGGGGGCCCCTCCACAGATACGCAGTATTTT
CASSQDLTGGPSTDTQYF
>TRBJ2-7|many|TRBV6-2/TRBV6-3|TRBD1
TGTGCCAGCAGTCGGACAGGGGCCTACGAGCAGTACTTC
CASSRTGAYEQYF
>TRBJ1-1|few|TRBV7-2|.
TGTGCCAGCAGCTCCCGTCCCACTGAAGCTTTCTTT
CASSSRPTEAFF
>TRBJ2-1|.|TRBV6-2/TRBV6-3|.
TGTGCCACACTCCAAGCTAGCACCAATGAGCAGTTCTTC
CATLQASTNEQFF
>TRBJ2-7|.|TRBV18|.
TGTGCCAGCTCACCGAGCAGGGAAAACGAGCAGTACTTC
CASSPSRENEQYF
>TRBJ2-7|many|TRBV7-9|.
TGTGCCAGCAGCAAAAGTAACGAGCAGTACTTC
CASSKSNEQYF
>TRBJ1-1|.|TRBV12-3/TRBV12-4|.
TGTGCCAGCATTGGGAATGAAGCTTTCTTT
CASIGNEAFF
>TRBJ1-4|.|TRBV5-6|.
TGTGCCAGCAGCAGGGAGACAGGCCGGGGGGCTAATGAAAAACTGTTTTTT
CASSRETGRGANEKLFF
>TRBJ1-2|.|TRBV10-2|.
TGCGCCAGCAGTGAAACAGGGCCCGGCTATGGCTACACCTTC
CASSETGPGYGYTF
>TRBJ1-5|few|TRBV5-1|TRBD1
TGCGCCAGCAGCTTGCCACAGGGGGATGATCAGCCCCAGCATTTT
CASSLPQGDDQPQHF
>TRBJ1-6|.|TRBV7-2|.
TGTGCCAGCAGCTTAGTGGGGGGGGCTTCACCCCTCCACTTT
CASSLVGGASPLHF
>TRBJ2-2|.|TRBV7-9|TRBD2
TGTGCCAGAGAAAAAGCGGGGGGACGCACCGGGGAGCTGTTTTTT
CAREKAGGRTGELFF
>TRBJ1-2|.|TRBV2|.
TGTGCCAGCAACGCGTTCACCGACTATGGCTACACCTTC
CASNAFTDYGYTF
>TRBJ2-2|.|TRBV6-9|TRBD2
TGTGCCAGCCCCATTAGAGTAGCGGGGACGAACACCGGGGAGCTGTTTTTT
CASPIRVAGTNTGELFF
>TRBJ1-2|few|TRBV10-3|TRBD1
TGTGCCATTCGGACAGGAGCTAACTATGGCTACACCTTC
CAIRTGANYGYTF
>TRBJ2-3|.|TRBV5-6|.
TGTGCCAGCAGCCGGAAGAGTGTAGATACGCAGTATTTT
CASSRKSVDTQYF
>TRBJ1-1|.|TRBV9|.
TGTGCCAGCAGCGTCGGGACTCAGGGAAGCGAAGCTTTCTTT
CASSVGTQGSEAFF
>TRBJ2-5|.|TRBV5-1|.
TGCGCCAGCAGCTCCCACCTGACAAGCCAAGAGACCCAGTACTTC
CASSSHLTSQETQYF
>TRBJ2-3|many|TRBV11-2|TRBD2
TGTGCCAGCAGCACCGGGGGGGAAGTAGATACGCAGTATTTT
CASSTGGEVDTQYF
>TRBJ2-5|few|TRBV5-1|.
TGCGCCAGCAGCCTCATAGCGGCAGGGGGCCAAGAGACCCAGTACTTC
CASSLIAAGGQETQYF
>TRBJ2-3|.|TRBV28|TRBD2
TGTGCCAGCAGTTCCGCCGCTAGCGGGGATACAGATACGCAGTATTTT
CASSSAASGDTDTQYF
>TRBJ2-2|.|TRBV19|.
TGTGCCAGTAGTATCCAAAGTCTAAGGCCCGGGGAGCTGTTTTTT
CASSIQSLRPGELFF
>TRBJ2-3|.|TRBV5-1|TRBD1
TGCGCCAGCAGCTTGGGGACAGGGCCCACGCAGTATTTT
CASSLGTGPTQYF
>TRBJ2-5|many|TRBV6-5|.
TGTGCCAGCAGTGCCACGGATACAAGGATCTTCCAAGAGACCCAGTACTTC
CASSATDTRIFQETQYF
>TRBJ2-1|.|TRBV4-3|.
TGCGCCAGCAGCCAAGTAAGGGAATCCAATGAGCAGTTCTTC
CASSQVRESNEQFF
>TRBJ1-4|.|TRBV3-1|TRBD1
TGTGCCAGCAGTCGACAGGGGGAAGAAAAACTGTTTTTT
CASSRQGEEKLFF
>TRBJ2-1|few|TRBV5-1|.
TGCGCCAGCAGGCCCGGACTCCTTAGCCTCGATGAGCAGTTCTTC
CASRPGLLSLDEQFF
>TRBJ2-1|few|TRBV12-3/TRBV12-4|.
TGTGCCGTCACTATTCGGTCGGGTGGGGATGAGCAGTTCTTC
CAVTIRSGGDEQFF
>TRBJ2-1|.|TRBV6-6|.
TGTGCCAGCACGGGGGCCAACAATGAGCAGTTCTTC
CASTGANNEQFF
>TRBJ2-5|few|TRBV28|.
TGTGCCAGCAGTTTAATGCGGGAGACCCAGTACTTC
CASSLMRETQYF
>TRBJ1-5|few|TRBV5-1|.
TGCGCCATCTTAAAAATAAGGAATCAGCCCCAGCATTTT
CAILKIRNQPQHF
>TRBJ1-1|few|TRBV5-1|TRBD1
TGCGCCTCCCAAAGGGGGGGTTCAGGGGGAGACACTGAAGCTTTCTTT
CASQRGGSGGDTEAFF
>TRBJ2-2|.|TRBV6-2/TRBV6-3|TRBD2
TGTGCCAGCAGTTACAGGGGGACTAGAGTGACCGGGGAGCTGTTTTTT
CASSYRGTRVTGELFF
>TRBJ1-6|few|TRBV6-5|.
TGTGCCAGCAAGGGGATAAACTATTCACCCCTCCACTTT
CASKGINYSPLHF
>TRBJ2-2|.|TRBV7-2|.
TGTGCCAGCAGCTTAGCTGGGCCCGGGGAGCTGTTTTTT
CASSLAGPGELFF
>TRBJ2-5|few|TRBV7-6|TRBD1
TGTGCCAGCAGCCTGCCGGGACAGGGAGCGGCCCAGTACTTC
CASSLPGQGAAQYF
>TRBJ2-3|.|TRBV4-3|TRBD2
TGCGCCAGCAGCCAAGCGGGCCTAGCGGGCACAGATACGCAGTATTTT
CASSQAGLAGTDTQYF
>TRBJ2-7|.|TRBV20-1|.
TGCAGTGCTAGACTCCCAGGTGGAGGTCGCGAGCAGTACTTC
CSARLPGGGREQYF
>TRBJ1-5|.|TRBV6-2/TRBV6-3|.
TGTGCCAGCGCGGACCACGAAACCAATCAGCCCCAGCATTTT
CASADHETNQPQHF
>TRBJ2-1|.|TRBV7-9|TRBD1
TGTGCCAGCAGCTTACAGGGGGCGGAGTACAATGAGCAGTTCTTC
CASSLQGAEYNEQFF
>TRBJ2-3|.|TRBV7-3|TRBD1
TGTGCCAGCAGCCCGGGACAGCAGGCAGATACGCAGTATTTT
CASSPGQQADTQYF
>TRBJ2-5|many|TRBV12-3/TRBV12-4|.
TGTGCCAGCAGTTTCGGGGGATTGGAAGAGACCCAGTACTTC
CASSFGGLEETQYF
>TRBJ2-7|.|TRBV5-1|TRBD2
TGCGCCAGCAGCCCGGGGGGTAGCTCCTACGAGCAGTACTTC
CASSPGGSSYEQYF